What follows are 6 T cell receptor beta chains derived from one specimen sequenced in a study of blood T cell dynamics during melanoma immunotherapy. TCRdb's table, derived via immunoSEQ multiplex PCR, lists solely in-frame clones and lacks some. Found here are 5,600 or so clones, 80% of them singletons; the top ten hold around 33%. The time point here: week 3, after first cycle of checkpoint inhibitor. This sample comprised blood, obtained from a patient treated with checkpoint blockade. The receptors here all came from a human donor with melanoma.

Turning to this clone: At one of its ends the junction is not consistent with the germline gene, which may arise from a read error. The V gene is TRBV5-1, the J gene TRBJ2-7; D unresolved. CDR1 and CDR2 from the germline V gene are SGHRS and YFSETQ. The CDR3 spans 11 residues. CDR3 sequence (DNA): TGTGCCAGCAGCTTGGGCTACGAGCAGTACTTC. Its translation: CASSLGYEQYF.

This clone was found once. This chain connects TRBV6-5 to TRBJ1-3; no clear D. Germline V lookup: CDR1 MNHEY, CDR2 SVGAGI. V was cut by 2 bases and J by 4 bases, with 12 bases left in between. The CDR3 consists of 15 residues. The CDR3 loop reads CASSYRRELGNTIYF. The DNA of the CDR3 is TGTGCCAGCAGTTACCGGCGGGAATTGGGAAACACCATATATTTT.

The gene calls are TRBV4-2 and TRBJ2-7; 9 nucleotides match TRBD1. Germline loops: CDR1 LGHNA, CDR2 YNFKEQ. With V trimmed by 5 bases and J by 4 bases, 9 bases remained unmatched. The CDR3 spans 15 residues. CDR3 DNA: TGTGCCAGCAGCTCTCCCGGGACAGGGTGGTACGAGCAGTACTTC. Translated: CASSSPGTGWYEQYF.

The rearrangement uses TRBV11-1 and TRBJ2-1; no clear D. Germline V gene data show CDR1 as SGHAT and CDR2 as FQDESV (reference sequence). V gave up 1 base and J gave up 2 bases, with 6 bases separating them. The CDR3 covers 14 residues. The CDR3 reads CASSLGETYNEQFF. In DNA, the CDR3 is TGTGCCAGCAGCTTAGGAGAGACCTACAATGAGCAGTTCTTC.

The rearrangement joins TRBV6-6 to TRBJ2-7, with TRBD1 identical over 8 bases. The length of the CDR3 is 15 residues. V shed 5 bases, J shed 5 bases, and the junction held 11 bases outside the gene matches. From germline, CDR1 is MNHNY and CDR2 SVGAGI (reference sequence). DNA of the CDR3: TGTGCCAGCAGTGCACGGACAGGGATCGGAAACGAGCAGTACTTC. This codes for CASSARTGIGNEQYF.

The rearrangement links TRBV2 to TRBJ1-5; D uncertain. V was shortened by 6 bases and J by 1 base, with 10 bases between the two germline ends. Germline V lookup: CDR1 SNHLY, CDR2 FYNNEI. This CDR3 is 14 amino acids long. This CDR3 is CASRATGSNQPQHF. The CDR3 coding sequence is TGTGCCAGCAGAGCTACGGGAAGCAATCAGCCCCAGCATTTT.